Listed here are 4 T cell receptor beta chains from one sample, sequenced in a study of blood T cell repertoires in COVID-19. Repertoires were generated with immunoSEQ multiplex PCR, while TCRdb's copy carries only in-frame clones and drops some. The sample consists of some 140,000 clones, less than 95% of them appearing once. The specimen sequenced was peripheral blood. Receptor source: a man between 45 and 60 years old with acute or convalescent COVID-19.

This chain links TRBV28 with TRBJ1-2, with D perhaps matching TRBD1 (5 bases). Trimming pared 7 bases from V and 7 bases from J, leaving 22 bases between. Germline lookup yields CDR1 MDHEN and CDR2 SYDVKM. This CDR3 has 15 residues. The DNA for the CDR3 is TGTGCCAGCACGTCGCCGCGGACATGGGTTTTTGGCTACACCTTC. Amino acids: CASTSPRTWVFGYTF.

This rearrangement joins TRBV5-6 to TRBJ2-2; 12 nucleotides align to TRBD1. Losses at the gene ends were 1 base for V and 4 bases for J; bases not matched to a gene: 8. Germline V gene sequence: CDR1 SGHDT, CDR2 YYEEEE. The CDR3 runs 18 residues. The CDR3 nucleotides are TGTGCCAGCAGCTTGCACCGGGACAGGGGGCGGATCACCGGGGAGCTGTTTTTT. Translated: CASSLHRDRGRITGELFF.

V usage is TRBV19 and J usage is TRBJ2-2; TRBD1 matches 8 bases. Looked up from germline, CDR1 is LNHDA and CDR2 is SQIVND (reference sequence). This CDR3 spans 15 amino acids. Trimming removed 5 bases from V and 1 base from J; junction bases left unmatched: 3. The DNA for the CDR3 is TGTGCCAGTAGTCCTGACAGGGGGAACACCGGGGAGCTGTTTTTT. Translation gives CASSPDRGNTGELFF.

The genes are TRBV19 and TRBJ1-2; perhaps TRBD1 as D (6 bases). Trimming removed 11 bases from V and 0 bases from J, with 16 bases in between. The CDR3 is 14 amino acids. Germline V gene lookup returns CDR1 LNHDA and CDR2 SQIVND (reference sequence). The DNA of the CDR3 is TGTGCCCTAGCCGGGGGGCAAGCTAACTATGGCTACACCTTC. Translating gives CALAGGQANYGYTF. Supplemented by reference TRBV19 and TRBJ1-2, the full variable domain reads DGGITQSPKYLFRKEGQNVTLSCEQNLNHDAMYWYRQDPGQGLRLIYYSQIVNDFQKGDIAEGYSVSREKKESFPLTVTSAQKNPTAFYLCALAGGQANYGYTFGSGTRLTVV.